This T cell receptor (beta chain) was found in a study of cytomegalovirus exposure and HLA in healthy donors (dated by TCRdb to the late 2010s). In the study overall: An earlier analysis of about 560 of the donors reported 276 Gb of sequence data and some 110 million unique TCR beta sequences obtained from about 179 million T cells. Using immunosequencing, the study profiled T cell repertoires from around 680 subjects and related those repertoires to cytomegalovirus serostatus. Both class I and class II loci were covered by HLA typing, at four-digit resolution. Because of strong linkage in the cohort, 4 to 6 DR-DQ haplotypes were treated as single units for association and clustering. Every repertoire in the discovery cohort had been generated on one and the same sequencing platform. Among almost 400 genotyped donors of the cohort, an average of approximately 230,000 unique TCR beta nucleotide sequences were sequenced per donor, around 18% of them non-productive. Besides the first cohort of approximately 710 subjects, a separate validation cohort made up of over a hundred different subjects was used. Genome-wide SNP genotypes for about 65% of the roughly 670 donors were used in a later genetic analysis, which treated that subset as a discovery cohort. About 280 gigabases of sequencing data and approximately 80 million unique TCR sequences were included in an early release covering about 600 HLA-typed donors. To predict cytomegalovirus infection status, the study combined high-throughput TCR immunosequencing, statistical association of individual TCRs with disease status, and machine learning. Of the roughly 400 genotyped donors, 75% to 85% were placed in the genetic ancestry cluster associated with self-reported Caucasian donors. The study aimed to test whether cataloging public T cell receptors could reveal signatures of past pathogen exposure. The number of donors typed differed by locus, with 629-630 for A, B, C, DRB1 and DQB1, about 500 for DQA1, over 600 for DPA1, and some 450 for DPB1. In an earlier analysis of about 590 of the donors, high-throughput TCR beta sequencing was used to judge whether each TCR beta V gene segment behaved as functional or pseudogenic. Donor age, sex, ethnicity and CMV serostatus were collected together with the repertoire data. In a later analysis, previously published TCR beta repertoires from about 640 donors were re-analyzed and high-resolution HLA genotyping was added so that TCR occurrence patterns could be studied. Rather than drawing on any new phenotypic data, the later analysis identified candidate immune exposures from TCR beta sequences and the way those sequences occurred across donors.

The investigation overall reported the following: The authors suggested that the approach could potentially be extended to other disease states and immunological phenotypes. Across donors, most TCR sequences were observed very rarely, whereas some public TCRs were present in many individuals. Correlated functional status among segregating V segments might reflect linkage disequilibrium, but an unknown experimental factor could not be ruled out. A later analysis reported that several top co-occurrence clusters appeared linked to parvovirus B19, influenza, CMV and Epstein-Barr virus. In a later analysis, TCR association rates were found to vary across HLA loci, with the most associated TCRs seen for DRB1 alleles and the fewest for HLA-C alleles. A later analysis found that most CMV-associated TCR beta chains appeared HLA-restricted, with HLA associations seemingly driven largely by CMV exposure. Presence/absence analyses assumed roughly uniform sequencing depth across donors, an assumption that may not hold. In an earlier analysis of about 600 of the donors, most TCR beta V segments appeared in productive rearrangements about 87% or about 30% of the time, broadly matching IMGT annotations. In a later analysis, HLA-associated TCR beta chains were found to be more clonally expanded and to have lower generation probabilities than equally common non-associated chains. Three of the identified cytomegalovirus-associated TCR beta chains were confirmed in vitro to be specific for cytomegalovirus antigens. About 17 rarely observed V segments, including chromosome 9 orphons, were excluded from the earlier analysis of a few hundred of the donors because counts were too low. In a later genetic analysis, a missense DCLRE1C variant was associated with V-gene and J-gene trimming of TCR beta chains, and the association was replicated in an independent cohort. A cluster of highly shared sequence variants was judged likely to be a technical artifact of the sequencing pipeline. Some IMGT-functional V segments, including TRBV6-2 and TRBV6-3, could not be distinguished by the 87-base-pair reads and were therefore excluded. A further reported finding was that TCR beta sequences accurately predicted the HLA-A and HLA-B alleles for most subjects in the first cohort. In both the original and validation cohorts, the classifier was reported to diagnose cytomegalovirus status with high specificity and sensitivity. According to a later genetic analysis, donors in an Asian-associated ancestry cluster had fewer N-insertions in productive TCRs than the roughly 670-donor mean. HLA typing was unavailable for some donors at each locus, so association tests used only the typed subset. A total of roughly 160 TCR beta chains were listed by the study as associated with cytomegalovirus. Only TCR beta chains were sequenced in this cohort, and the absence of alpha or paired-chain data limited detectable features. The only immune exposure information available for the cohort was CMV serostatus. When HLA alleles, especially DR and DQ, strongly co-occurred, TCR associations were difficult to assign to individual alleles. In a later analysis, over 15,000 TCR beta sequences were associated with specific HLA alleles at a false discovery rate of 0.05.

In the case of this clone: Its antigen specificity is not known. No base quality information exists; no much larger clone differs at one position.

Receptor libraries were prepared by the immunoSEQ multiplex PCR assay. For the multiplex PCR, a mixture combining 60 forward primers for TCR Vbeta segments and 13 reverse primers for TCR Jbeta segments was used. The CDR3 region of rearranged TCR beta genes was amplified from genomic DNA with a multiplex PCR assay. Amplified TCR beta libraries were sequenced as 87-base-pair reads on the Illumina HiSeq System. Per the source publication's procedure: A later analysis counted about 80 million unique TCR beta chains across the approximately 700 repertoires, and roughly 10 million of these chains were shared by at least two donors. Raw reads were error-corrected and collapsed into unique sequences with a nearest-neighbor algorithm that merged closely related sequences to remove PCR and sequencing errors. To assign V, D and J gene segments, CDR3 sequences were aligned to IMGT reference sequences. For a sequence to be retained, at least a six-nucleotide match to both a V gene segment and a J gene segment was required. Rearrangements were called productive when the CDR3 lacked stop codons and stayed in frame with V and J; all others were non-productive. Following IMGT convention, CDR3 was defined as the stretch from the second conserved V-encoded cysteine up to the conserved J-encoded phenylalanine. The earlier analysis of around 640 of the donors excluded sequences that lacked an unambiguous match to a single V gene segment. An earlier analysis of roughly 590 of the donors called V segments functional above 56.7% productive rearrangements and segregating when the between-donor standard deviation exceeded 5%. A statistical classification framework was developed to diagnose cytomegalovirus status using the catalog of TCR beta chain sequences. In a later analysis, V and J genes were assigned by comparing TCR nucleotide sequences against IMGT/GENE-DB human TR gene sequences. A later analysis assigned CDR3 sequences and most-parsimonious VDJ recombination scenarios with the TCRdist pipeline. A later analysis defined each TCR beta chain by its CDR3 amino acid sequence plus V-gene family, and excluded reads lacking a unique V-gene family. As a way to deal with suspected cross-contamination and a sequencing artifact, a later analysis dropped hundreds of nucleotide sequences that were highly shared and had low generation probability. In a later analysis, a clonal expansion index was calculated for each public chain from normalized within-repertoire ranks of inferred template counts. In a later analysis, generation probabilities were computed with a VDJ recombination model fitted to out-of-frame rearrangements, and the resulting probabilities were checked against IGoR. Hypergeometric tests were used in a later analysis to score TCR-TCR, TCR-HLA and TCR-CMV co-occurrence, with a repertoire-size bias correction applied to the TCR pairs. False discovery rates were estimated in a later analysis by permuting HLA or CMV assignments 20 times. A later analysis grouped co-occurring TCRs with DBSCAN, adding TCRdist sequence similarity when clustering within HLA-allele-positive subsets. Repertoires with fewer than 30,000 or more than 120,000 public chains were left out of co-occurrence clustering, as were about five repertoires with anomalous nucleotide sharing. Sourced from immuneACCESS, this table was stored by TCRdb with only in-frame sequences that have V and J called. A share of the clones is absent; for the studies checked, an unresolved V gene accounts for under half, and the remainder has no known explanation. The V and J calls and the clone size are those of that table, but D and trimming were determined from the DNA. Within this sample are fewer than 75,000 clones, with 75% of them counted one time only. Clones ranked in the top ten supply about an eighth of the sample.

The junction shows trimming of 11 bases on V and 5 bases on J, plus 18 bases between the germline ends. As encoded in the germline V gene, CDR1 is SGHTA while CDR2 is FQGNSA. Taken from cysteine to phenylalanine, the CDR3 has 14 residues. Solely the CDR3 DNA is kept, with 42 bases framed from the first base. In total, approximately 610 healthy bone marrow donors made up the cohort. All cohort members were sampled while nominally healthy, although unrecorded immune exposures were likely present. The donor tested CMV seronegative, placing the donor among the approximately 360 seronegative members of the cohort. A peripheral blood sample was provided by each donor, and peripheral blood mononuclear cells were used for TCR beta sequencing. Genomic DNA extraction from the blood cell samples was performed with the Qiagen DNeasy Blood Extraction Kit.

The chain links TRBV7-2 with TRBJ2-2, and the D gene may be TRBD2, 7 bases matching. This sequence originates from a man in his 70s in good health and CMV-seronegative. The specimen sequenced was PBMCs. The DNA is TGTGCCGATCGGGGGGCTAGCCGGACCGGGGAGCTGTTTTTT. Translation gives CADRGASRTGELFF.